The clone carrying this T cell receptor beta chain has at least ten counts. What it binds is unknown. One entry per CDR3 protein, called by TCRdb with MiXCR from the reads. The table includes about 830,000 distinct CDR3 sequences, around a third detected once. The data were obtained in a study of T cell repertoires in cytomegalovirus infection. The overall study: HLA-B-restricted CMV epitopes that are well studied were used alongside recently identified HLA-C-restricted ones. Study results and caveats: CMV carriers with the relevant HLA were identified by cumulative public TCR beta family frequency.

The CDR3 length is 15 residues. Trimming pared 4 bases from V and 3 bases from J, leaving 12 bases between. Germline V gene data show CDR1 as SGHTA and CDR2 as FQGNSA. This specimen was cultured CD8+ T cells from PBMCs, taken from culture after CMV antigen stimulation. The genes are TRBV7-2 and TRBJ2-2, with D uncertain. The clonotype comes from a human donor in good health (CMV status not recorded). Some clones in this sample may be carry-over from other donors' samples. CDR3 coding DNA: TGTGCCAGCAGCTCGAGAGAACGGGACACCGGGGAGCTGTTTTTT. This sequence encodes CASSSRERDTGELFF.